This TCR beta chain was identified in a study of blood T cells in healthy people across ages. Study results and limitations: Considered underestimates were the diversity estimates obtained from one million T cells.

V was clipped by 5 bases and J by 9 bases; unmatched bases: 8. This CDR3 has 14 residues. Germline loops: CDR1 MNHEY, CDR2 SVGEGT. A word on this clonotype: Its antigen is not known.

The use of a sample-barcoded 5' primer and a J-beta primer mix characterized a second PCR of roughly 6 to 11 cycles. TCRdb re-called the 5' RACE reads through MiXCR, storing one row per CDR3 protein. The table shows 950,000 to 1,200,000 distinct CDR3 sequences, with 30% to 40% occurring only once. The specimen was blood. The chain joins TRBV6-2 or TRBV6-3 to TRBJ2-1; 9 nucleotides agree with TRBD1. The source of this sequence is a man between 18 and 35 years old in good health. The CDR3 here is CASSTRQGVGEQFF. CDR3 bases: TGTGCCAGCAGTACCCGACAGGGGGTCGGTGAGCAGTTCTTC.